The present T cell receptor beta chain was sequenced within a study of EBV T-cell therapy then PD-1 blockade in nasopharyngeal carcinoma. Generated by immunoSEQ multiplex PCR, the TCRdb table keeps only in-frame clones and is missing some. The sample has 20,000 or so clones, under 90% seen once. Remarks on this clone: Its antigen remains unidentified.

Indicated treatment: AdE1-LMPpoly-expanded autologous EBV-specific T-cell therapy followed by anti-PD-1 nivolumab. Germline loops: CDR1 LNHDA, CDR2 SQIVND (reference sequence). The CDR3 covers 16 residues. Trimming left V 5 bases short and J 0 bases short, with 16 bases between. The receptor was derived from a middle-aged man with nasopharyngeal carcinoma. Sequenced here: CD8+ T cells from blood, sampled around day 65 from a patient whose treatment included autologous EBV-specific T cells and nivolumab. The chain employs TRBV19 and TRBJ1-2, with D tentatively TRBD1 (5 bases). CDR3 loop: CASSLKTALANYGYTF. The CDR3 bases are TGTGCCAGTAGTCTGAAGACAGCCTTAGCTAACTATGGCTACACCTTC. The full variable domain, completed using reference TRBV19 and TRBJ1-2, is DGGITQSPKYLFRKEGQNVTLSCEQNLNHDAMYWYRQDPGQGLRLIYYSQIVNDFQKGDIAEGYSVSREKKESFPLTVTSAQKNPTAFYLCASSLKTALANYGYTFGSGTRLTVV.